The 15 T cell receptor beta chains in this list originate from one sample, sequenced in a study of beta chain features in type 1 diabetes. What these receptors recognize is not known. Study-wide results and caveats: Within each of all four CD4+ subsets, Type 1 diabetes patients had TCRB CDR3s that were moderately but significantly shorter.

Sequenced material consisted of expressed TCRB transcripts (all of the isolated RNA was reverse transcribed). Clones were sequenced by immunoSEQ multiplex PCR, and TCRdb holds only the in-frame ones, with some missing. This table holds 150,000 to 170,000 clones, about 9.4% found once. The sample was central memory CD4+ T cells from blood. These receptor sequences come from a man younger than 40 with type 1 diabetes.

This clone was observed a few times. V usage is TRBV4-3 and J usage is TRBJ2-7, with TRBD1 identical over 7 bases. The junction had 3 bases not matched to a gene; V was cut back by 0 bases and J by 1 base. Germline loops: CDR1 LGHNA, CDR2 YSLEER. This CDR3 region has 15 residues. The CDR3 sequence is CASSQDWDSSYEQYF. The CDR3 bases are TGCGCCAGCAGCCAAGATTGGGACAGTTCCTACGAGCAGTACTTC.

The rearrangement links TRBV18 to TRBJ2-7; 8 positions agree with TRBD1. The CDR3 is made up of 15 amino acids. From germline, CDR1 is KGHSH and CDR2 LQKENI. The V segment lost 6 bases and the J segment 5 bases; nucleotides outside the gene matches: 12. CDR3 residues: CASSPRLGQGDEQYF. The DNA for the CDR3 is TGTGCCAGCTCGCCCAGACTTGGACAGGGCGACGAGCAGTACTTC.

This rearrangement joins TRBV30 to TRBJ1-2; 8 bases fit TRBD1. The CDR3 runs 15 residues. The junction had 4 bases not matched to a gene; V was cut back by 0 bases and J by 1 base. The V gene's germline CDR1 is GTSNPN and CDR2 SVGIG (reference sequence). The CDR3 bases are TGTGCCTGGAGTGTACCAGGGGGCAATAACTATGGCTACACCTTC. Translating it yields CAWSVPGGNNYGYTF.

This clone was observed a few times. The rearrangement links TRBV28 to TRBJ2-7, with 11 bases lining up with TRBD2. The CDR3 is made up of 15 amino acids. CDR1 and CDR2 from the germline V gene are MDHEN and SYDVKM. J gave up 3 bases and V 5 bases, and 6 bases lay outside the gene matches. CDR3 in DNA: TGTGCCAGCAGTACGGTCCTAGCGGGAGGCTACGAGCAGTACTTC. It yields the protein CASSTVLAGGYEQYF. The complete variable domain, with remaining parts taken from reference TRBV28 and TRBJ2-7, reads DVKVTQSSRYLVKRTGEKVFLECVQDMDHENMFWYRQDPGLGLRLIYFSYDVKMKEKGDIPEGYSVSREKKERFSLILESASTNQTSMYLCASSTVLAGGYEQYFGPGTRLTVT.

This clone showed up just a few times. The J gene is TRBJ1-5, the V gene TRBV27; D is unresolved. Germline CDR1 is MNHEY and CDR2 is SMNVEV (reference sequence). This CDR3 spans 15 amino acids. V dropped 4 bases and J dropped 4 bases, with 14 bases sitting between them. CDR3 in amino acids: CASSSQILGNQPQHF. CDR3 nucleotide sequence: TGTGCCAGCAGTTCACAAATACTCGGGAATCAGCCCCAGCATTTT.

This clone was counted only a few times. The gene calls are TRBV29-1 and TRBJ2-3; D unclear. Trimming left V 6 bases short and J 7 bases short, with 14 bases between. The CDR3 covers 12 residues. The germline CDR1 and CDR2 sequences are SQVTM and ANQGSEA. The CDR3 sequence: CSVGKEANTQYF. CDR3 DNA sequence: TGCAGCGTCGGTAAAGAGGCGAATACGCAGTATTTT.

This clone was seen a few times. The rearrangement joins TRBV7-9 to TRBJ2-3; TRBD2 matches 10 bases. Germline lookup yields CDR1 SEHNR and CDR2 FQNEAQ (reference sequence). Trimming at V came to 4 bases and at J to 4 bases, leaving 11 bases not matched to a gene. This CDR3 is built from 17 residues. CDR3 DNA sequence: TGTGCCAGCAGCTCCCGTCGTCTAGCGGGAGTGGCAGATACGCAGTATTTT. It encodes CASSSRRLAGVADTQYF.

The CDR3 is CASTILRQGAWQPQHF. The CDR3 coding sequence is TGTGCCAGTACCATCCTCCGACAGGGGGCATGGCAGCCCCAGCATTTT. The chain recombines TRBV19 with TRBJ1-5; TRBD1 aligns across 10 bases. The V and J ends lost 7 bases and 7 bases, in that order; junction bases with no gene match: 13. The CDR3 runs to 16 residues. Germline lookup yields CDR1 LNHDA and CDR2 SQIVND (reference sequence).

This clone showed up just a few times. The chain links TRBV6-5 to TRBJ2-2; perhaps TRBD1 as D (6 bases). The germline V gene encodes CDR1 MNHEY and CDR2 SVGAGI. CDR3 size: 16 residues. The V end was cut by 2 bases, the J end by 2 bases, with 12 bases between. DNA of the CDR3: TGTGCCAGCAGTTACGATCACAGGGCAAACACCGGGGAGCTGTTTTTT. Translation gives CASSYDHRANTGELFF.

This clone was counted a few times. The chain has TRBV5-1 and TRBJ2-3; 7 bases map to TRBD2. The germline gives CDR1 SGHRS, CDR2 YFSETQ. This CDR3 is 15 amino acids long. Germline trimming cut 5 bases from V and 6 bases from J; bases unmatched to any gene: 12. This CDR3 reads CASSPLAGAADTQYF. The DNA for the CDR3 is TGCGCCAGCAGTCCCCTGGCGGGAGCGGCTGATACGCAGTATTTT.

This clone has just a few counts. This chain links TRBV5-6 with TRBJ2-5, with TRBD2 matching 7 bases. The germline V gene has CDR1 SGHDT and CDR2 YYEEEE. The CDR3 has 17 amino acids. V lost 0 bases, J lost 5 bases, and 13 bases stayed unmatched. As DNA, the CDR3 is TGTGCCAGCAGCTTGGCTGGGGGGGAGGGGATTCAGGAGACCCAGTACTTC. Translating it yields CASSLAGGEGIQETQYF.

The count of this clone is one. The chain is built from TRBV18 and TRBJ2-4, with TRBD1 as a possible D gene (5 bases). Trimming cost V 4 bases and J 5 bases, with 15 bases left between them. Germline values: CDR1 KGHSH, CDR2 LQKENI. The CDR3 sequence is 15 residues long. CDR3 sequence: CASSRETGAQNIQYF. In nucleotides, the CDR3 is TGTGCCAGCTCACGAGAGACTGGGGCCCAAAACATTCAGTACTTC.

This clone appeared a few times. The J gene is TRBJ2-7, the V gene TRBV28, with D possibly being TRBD1 (5 bases). Germline lookup yields CDR1 MDHEN and CDR2 SYDVKM. The CDR3 runs 14 residues. Trimming removed 1 base from V and 5 bases from J, with 12 bases in between. The CDR3 coding sequence is TGTGCCAGCAGTTTATCTCCAGGGAACAACGAGCAGTACTTC. This encodes CASSLSPGNNEQYF.

This clone was seen a handful of times. This chain connects TRBV29-1 to TRBJ1-1, with D possibly matching TRBD1 (5 bases). Germline loops: CDR1 SQVTM, CDR2 ANQGSEA. Trimming stripped 4 bases from V and 0 bases from J, with 12 bases between. The CDR3 has 14 residues. CDR3 region: CSVVTGTMNTEAFF. CDR3 DNA: TGCAGCGTTGTCACAGGTACTATGAACACTGAAGCTTTCTTT. The full variable domain, in which reference TRBV29-1 and TRBJ1-1 provide the parts outside the CDR3, is SAVISQKPSRDICQRGTSLTIQCQVDSQVTMMFWYRQQPGQSLTLIATANQGSEATYESGFVIDKFPISRPNLTFSTLTVSNMSPEDSSIYLCSVVTGTMNTEAFFGQGTRLTVV.

The genes are TRBV7-8 and TRBJ1-2, with D possibly matching TRBD1 (6 bases). CDR1 is SGHVS and CDR2 is FQNEAQ in the germline V gene. The CDR3 runs 15 residues. The V gene lost 5 bases and the J gene lost 2 bases, with 15 bases spanning the gap. The CDR3 spells CASSNGPQGNYGYTF. The CDR3 DNA reads as TGTGCCAGCAGCAACGGACCACAGGGAAACTATGGCTACACCTTC.